The 6 T cell receptor beta chains below were found in one sample sequenced in a study of shared clonotypes between healthy human individuals. Clones were sequenced by immunoSEQ multiplex PCR, and TCRdb holds only the in-frame ones, with some missing. The sample contains roughly 2 million clones, 90% to 96% of which appear only once. Sequencing was carried out using naive CD4+ T cells sorted from blood. Subset here: CD45RA+ positively selected. The receptor set was obtained from a man aged 18 to 30 in good health.

This chain links TRBV21-1 with TRBJ2-1; the table's TRBD1 call for D was not verified on the DNA. TRBV21-1 is tagged as a pseudogene. The CDR3 runs 15 residues. CDR3 DNA sequence: TGTGCCAGCAGCAACCGGGACAGGAGGGAGGATGAGCAGTTCTTC. Protein: CASSNRDRREDEQFF.

For this clone: An end of the junction differs from the germline gene, which may be a read error. V gene TRBV14 combines with J gene TRBJ2-5; 9 positions agree with TRBD1. This CDR3 region has 13 residues. The V gene's germline CDR1 is SGHDN and CDR2 FVKESK. For the CDR3, the DNA is TGCCCTTACAGGAGGACAGGGGAAGAGACCCAGTACTTC. Its protein is CPYRRTGEETQYF.

V usage is TRBV6-1 and J usage is TRBJ2-3, with D maybe TRBD2 (7 bases). The CDR3 covers 14 residues. The V and J ends lost 5 bases and 1 base respectively, with 10 bases between them. Looked up from germline, CDR1 is MNHNS and CDR2 is SASEGT. The chain's CDR3 is CASSLGGGTDTQYF. In nucleotides, the CDR3 is TGTGCCAGCAGTTTAGGGGGGGGCACAGATACGCAGTATTTT.

The chain carries TRBV27 and TRBJ2-2; D gene uncertain. Germline V gives CDR1 MNHEY, CDR2 SMNVEV (reference sequence). The CDR3 is 13 residues long. The ends were cut back, 2 bases at V and 1 base at J, with 2 bases in the middle. CDR3 loop: CASSLVNTGELFF. The CDR3 nucleotides read TGTGCCAGCAGTTTAGTGAACACCGGGGAGCTGTTTTTT.

The V gene is TRBV9, the J gene TRBJ2-2; a possible D gene is TRBD1 (5 bases). V gave up 4 bases and J gave up 5 bases, with 9 bases separating them. Germline V gene sequence: CDR1 SGDLS, CDR2 YYNGEE. CDR3 length equals 13 residues. The CDR3 nucleotides read TGTGCCAGCAGCACTCAGGGTACCGGGGAGCTGTTTTTT. Its translation: CASSTQGTGELFF.

The rearrangement joins TRBV5-1 to TRBJ2-2, with a possible D match to TRBD1 (6 bases). The germline CDR1 and CDR2 sequences are SGHRS and YFSETQ. The V and J ends lost 2 bases and 5 bases respectively, with 13 bases between them. The CDR3 extends over 15 amino acids. CDR3 DNA sequence: TGCGCCAGCAGCTTCGACCAAACAGGGACCGGGGAGCTGTTTTTT. This encodes CASSFDQTGTGELFF.